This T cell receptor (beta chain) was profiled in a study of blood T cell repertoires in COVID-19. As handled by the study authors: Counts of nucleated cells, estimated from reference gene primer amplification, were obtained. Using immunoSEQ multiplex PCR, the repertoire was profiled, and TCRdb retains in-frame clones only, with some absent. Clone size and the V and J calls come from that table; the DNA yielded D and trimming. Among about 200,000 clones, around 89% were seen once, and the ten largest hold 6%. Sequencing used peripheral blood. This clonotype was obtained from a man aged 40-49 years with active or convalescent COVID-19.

The CDR3 DNA reads as TGTGCCAGCAGTTCCTTTCTTTCGAGTGAAAAACTGTTTTTT. This encodes CASSSFLSSEKLFF. This sequence joins TRBV27 and TRBJ1-4; D is undetermined. Trimming stripped 4 bases from V and 7 bases from J, with 13 bases between. The CDR3 is 14 amino acids. Germline V gene data show CDR1 as MNHEY and CDR2 as SMNVEV (reference sequence).